Below, 15 T cell receptor beta chains from the same sample are listed, as sequenced in a study of T-cell reconstitution after alpha-beta-depleted transplantation in children. Library preparation (for TCRbeta) was performed with unique molecular identifiers. TCRdb itself ran the PCR reads through MiXCR, one entry per CDR3 protein. The sample lists about 60,000 distinct CDR3 sequences; less than 55% were seen once. This sample comprised PBMCs, mostly from graft donor cells, obtained 360 days after TCRalphabeta/CD19-depleted stem cell transplant. These receptors were obtained from a male patient aged 5 to 17 who had a stem cell transplant for acute lymphoblastic leukemia, so the T cells may come from the graft donor.

This chain joins TRBV5-1 and TRBJ2-1, with 11 bases fitting TRBD2. V shed 5 bases and J 7 bases; nucleotides not matched to a gene: 8. CDR1 and CDR2 (germline): SGHRS, YFSETQ. The CDR3 spans 15 residues. The CDR3 loop reads CASRDSGGVWNEQFF. The CDR3 DNA is TGCGCCAGCAGAGATAGCGGGGGGGTGTGGAATGAGCAGTTCTTC. The complete variable domain, with remaining parts taken from reference TRBV5-1 and TRBJ2-1, reads KAGVTQTPRYLIKTRGQQVTLSCSPISGHRSVSWYQQTPGQGLQFLFEYFSETQRNKGNFPGRFSGRQFSNSRSEMNVSTLELGDSALYLCASRDSGGVWNEQFFGPGTRLTVL.

V usage is TRBV28 and J usage is TRBJ1-1; possibly TRBD1 for D (6 bases). V gave up 2 bases and J gave up 4 bases, with 8 bases separating them. The CDR3 runs to 13 residues. Germline V CDR1 and CDR2: MDHEN, SYDVKM. Written as DNA, the CDR3 is TGTGCCAGCAGTTTACAGGGGAGCACTGAAGCTTTCTTT. Its protein is CASSLQGSTEAFF.

The rearrangement links TRBV29-1 to TRBJ1-2, with TRBD1 identical over 9 bases. The CDR3 has 12 amino acids. Germline V gives CDR1 SQVTM, CDR2 ANQGSEA. With 7 bases clipped from V and 6 bases from J, the junction kept 6 bases outside the gene matches. CDR3 in DNA: TGCAGCGCCGAGGGACAGGGTAATGGCTACACCTTC. Translated, it gives CSAEGQGNGYTF.

The chain couples TRBV29-1 to TRBJ1-1; the match to TRBD1 covers 7 bases. Looked up from germline, CDR1 is SQVTM and CDR2 is ANQGSEA. The CDR3 contains 13 residues. With V trimmed by 7 bases and J by 6 bases, 11 bases remained unmatched. The CDR3 loop reads CSGWTGYGAEAFF. CDR3 sequence (DNA): TGCAGCGGTTGGACAGGCTATGGGGCTGAAGCTTTCTTT.

The chain carries TRBV6-2 or TRBV6-3 and TRBJ2-7; 8 nucleotides agree with TRBD1. J was trimmed by 3 bases and V by 7 bases; bases with no gene match: 5. Germline V CDR1 and CDR2: MNHEY, SVGEGT. The CDR3 totals 13 residues. CDR3 sequence (DNA): TGTGCCAGCAACTACGGGACAGGCTACGAGCAGTACTTC. The encoded protein is CASNYGTGYEQYF.

V gene TRBV12-3 or TRBV12-4 combines with J gene TRBJ2-2; 9 nucleotides line up with TRBD1. V lost 5 bases to trimming and J lost 3 bases; unmatched junction nucleotides: 7. This CDR3 has 16 amino acids. The CDR3 region is CASSPLTGGHTGELFF. As DNA, the CDR3 is TGTGCCAGCAGTCCCCTGACAGGGGGGCACACCGGGGAGCTGTTTTTT.

The rearrangement links TRBV20-1 to TRBJ2-5; D is undetermined. CDR3 length: 12 residues. Trimming removed 1 base at V and 2 bases at J, with 5 bases between. The germline V gene encodes CDR1 DFQATT and CDR2 SNEGSKA (reference sequence). In DNA form, the CDR3 reads TGCAGTGCTAGAGTCGGTCAAGAGACCCAGTACTTC. Amino acid sequence: CSARVGQETQYF.

This clonotype was detected once. This chain uses TRBV12-3 or TRBV12-4 with TRBJ2-3; D is undetermined. Trimming took 3 bases from V and 2 from J, leaving 9 bases between them. This CDR3 has 14 residues. CDR3: CASSFPTTTDTQYF. CDR3 in DNA: TGTGCCAGCAGTTTCCCTACGACCACAGATACGCAGTATTTT.

This clonotype was counted a few times. The chain joins TRBV12-3 or TRBV12-4 to TRBJ1-6; 7 bases match TRBD1. The CDR3 is made up of 16 amino acids. Trimming removed 8 bases from V and 7 bases from J; junction bases left unmatched: 14. The CDR3 nucleotides are TGTGCCAGCCTAACCGGGACAGCGGGACTAAATTCACCCCTCCACTTT. This translates into CASLTGTAGLNSPLHF.

A note on this clonotype: A clone one base away is much larger, so this may be a read error. This chain connects TRBV2 to TRBJ2-1; weak D call: TRBD1 (6 bases). This CDR3 spans 14 amino acids. The germline V and J ends were trimmed by 4 bases and 6 bases, with 13 bases remaining between them. Germline CDR1 is SNHLY and CDR2 is FYNNEI. CDR3 nucleotides: TGTGCCAGCAGTGTGGGACATGGGGCCAATGAGCAGTTCTTC. This sequence encodes CASSVGHGANEQFF. Full variable domain (missing parts from reference TRBV2 and TRBJ2-1): EPEVTQTPSHQVTQMGQEVILRCVPISNHLYFYWYRQILGQKVEFLVSFYNNEISEKSEIFDDQFSVERPDGSNFTLKIRSTKLEDSAMYFCASSVGHGANEQFFGPGTRLTVL.

This chain links TRBV14 with TRBJ2-4; no firm D call. The CDR3 has 14 amino acids. V lost 1 base and J lost 0, with 4 bases in between. Germline V CDR1 and CDR2: SGHDN, FVKESK. The CDR3 nucleotides read TGTGCCAGCAGCCAAGGGGTAGCCAAAAACATTCAGTACTTC. It translates to CASSQGVAKNIQYF. The variable domain in full, with the rest retrieved from reference TRBV14 and TRBJ2-4, is EAGVTQFPSHSVIEKGQTVTLRCDPISGHDNLYWYRRVMGKEIKFLLHFVKESKQDESGMPNNRFLAERTGGTYSTLKVQPAELEDSGVYFCASSQGVAKNIQYFGAGTRLSVL.

This clonotype was observed a handful of times. V and J are TRBV27 and TRBJ2-1; 8 bases fit TRBD1. From germline, CDR1 is MNHEY and CDR2 SMNVEV (reference sequence). There are 15 residues in the CDR3. V dropped 3 bases and J dropped 1; count of bases not matched to a gene: 2. CDR3 sequence (DNA): TGTGCCAGCAGTTTGAACAGGGGGTCCTACAATGAGCAGTTCTTC. This translates into CASSLNRGSYNEQFF.

This clonotype was observed a few times. The chain combines TRBV20-1 with TRBJ2-7; 11 nucleotides align to TRBD2. Germline values: CDR1 DFQATT, CDR2 SNEGSKA (reference sequence). CDR3 length: 14 amino acids. The V and J ends lost 6 bases and 0 bases, in that order; junction bases with no gene match: 4. CDR3: CSAATSGGSYEQYF. The CDR3 DNA is TGCAGTGCGGCTACTAGCGGGGGCTCCTACGAGCAGTACTTC.

The chain carries TRBV5-1 and TRBJ2-7; no definite D call. In germline, CDR1 is SGHRS, CDR2 YFSETQ. Trimming left V 5 bases short and J 6 bases short, with 9 bases between. The CDR3 is 11 amino acids. CDR3 nucleotide sequence: TGCGCCAGCAGGGACGGGCTCGAGCAGTACTTC. Its translation: CASRDGLEQYF.

The chain joins TRBV12-3 or TRBV12-4 to TRBJ2-1; 9 bases agree with TRBD2. The CDR3 is 17 amino acids. Trimming took 3 bases from V and 6 from J; bases not matched to a gene: 12. DNA of the CDR3: TGTGCCAGCAGTTTGCGGACTAGCGCGCTTTCCAGCAATGAGCAGTTCTTC. Translated, it gives CASSLRTSALSSNEQFF.